The 14 T cell receptor beta chains below come from one sample, sequenced in a study of blood T cell repertoires in COVID-19. Produced via immunoSEQ multiplex PCR; TCRdb's table is partial and in-frame only. The data show roughly 250,000 clones, just over 90% seen once. Sequenced input: PBMCs or T cells enriched from blood (not recorded which). These TCRs come from a woman between 40 and 55 years old with acute COVID-19.

The rearrangement links TRBV2 to TRBJ2-1, with 8 bases identical to TRBD1. Germline trimming cut 5 bases from V and 13 bases from J; bases unmatched to any gene: 10. CDR1 and CDR2 (germline): SNHLY, FYNNEI. This CDR3 region has 13 residues. The CDR3, as DNA: TGTGCCAGCAGTACCCGACAGGGGAGTGTTCAGTTCTTC. Translated: CASSTRQGSVQFF.

V is TRBV4-3 and J is TRBJ1-4, with 9 positions matching TRBD1. CDR1 and CDR2 (germline): LGHNA, YSLEER. After removal of 5 bases from V and 8 bases from J, the junction contained 12 bases not matched to a gene. The CDR3 sequence is 16 residues long. For the CDR3, the DNA is TGCGCCAGCAGCGCGACCGGGACAGGGATCGGAGAAAAACTGTTTTTT. Its translation: CASSATGTGIGEKLFF.

The chain has TRBV29-1 and TRBJ1-2; TRBD1 is a possible D gene (6 bases). The CDR3 consists of 13 residues. V was trimmed by 5 bases and J by 0 bases, leaving 10 bases between them. Germline CDR1 SQVTM, CDR2 ANQGSEA. The CDR3 reads CSVTTGPNYGYTF. CDR3 sequence (DNA): TGCAGCGTTACGACAGGCCCTAACTATGGCTACACCTTC.

This chain joins TRBV11-2 and TRBJ1-1; no firm D call. The germline V gene encodes CDR1 SGHAT and CDR2 FQNNGV. Trimming cost V 5 bases and J 0 bases, with 10 bases left between them. This CDR3 has 14 residues. The CDR3 region is CASSPARVNTEAFF. In nucleotides, the CDR3 is TGTGCCAGCAGCCCAGCGAGGGTGAACACTGAAGCTTTCTTT.

The gene calls are TRBV28 and TRBJ2-7; 11 bases are a match to TRBD1. The CDR3 is 15 amino acids. V gave up 4 bases and J gave up 6 bases; unmatched junction bases: 8. The germline V gene has CDR1 MDHEN and CDR2 SYDVKM. The CDR3 coding sequence is TGTGCCAGCAGTTCACCTCGGACAGGGGGCTTCGAGCAGTACTTC. Its translation: CASSSPRTGGFEQYF.

CDR3 sequence (DNA): TGTGCCAGCAGCCCCGCGGGGGGCAGCGCGAACTATGGCTACACCTTC. It encodes CASSPAGGSANYGYTF. The V and J genes are TRBV7-2 and TRBJ1-2; TRBD1 might be the D (6 bases). The CDR3 contains 16 residues. Trimming pared 5 bases from V and 2 bases from J, leaving 18 bases between. Looked up from germline, CDR1 is SGHTA and CDR2 is FQGNSA.

The count of this clone is one. The chain employs TRBV27 and TRBJ2-5; no clear D gene. The CDR3 totals 13 residues. Germline V gene data show CDR1 as MNHEY and CDR2 as SMNVEV (reference sequence). V was pared by 5 bases and J by 5 bases, with 12 bases between. The CDR3: CASSAPYAETQYF. In nucleotides, the CDR3 is TGTGCCAGCAGTGCGCCGTATGCGGAGACCCAGTACTTC.

The J gene is TRBJ2-7, the V gene TRBV24-1, with 7 bases lining up with TRBD2. This CDR3 region has 14 residues. V lost 3 bases, J lost 3 bases, and 4 bases stayed unmatched. Germline CDR1 KGHDR, CDR2 SFDVKD. This chain's CDR3 is CATSDGGTIYEQYF. In DNA form, the CDR3 reads TGTGCCACCAGTGATGGCGGGACTATCTACGAGCAGTACTTC.

DNA for the CDR3: TGTGCCAGCAGCTTTAGTATCTCTGGGGCCAACGTCCTGACTTTC. Its translation is CASSFSISGANVLTF. The V call is TRBV11-2, the J call TRBJ2-6; D ambiguous. Germline V lookup: CDR1 SGHAT, CDR2 FQNNGV. Trimming left V 3 bases short and J 0 bases short, with 6 bases between. The CDR3 sequence is 15 residues long.

V usage is TRBV28 and J usage is TRBJ1-6; 8 bases map to TRBD1. With V trimmed by 7 bases and J by 10 bases, 12 bases remained unmatched. The CDR3 spans 15 residues. The V gene's germline CDR1 is MDHEN and CDR2 SYDVKM. CDR3 protein: CASTRTGKSSSPLHF. The CDR3 nucleotides are TGTGCCAGCACCCGGACAGGGAAATCGAGCTCACCCCTCCACTTT. Supplemented by reference TRBV28 and TRBJ1-6, the full variable domain reads DVKVTQSSRYLVKRTGEKVFLECVQDMDHENMFWYRQDPGLGLRLIYFSYDVKMKEKGDIPEGYSVSREKKERFSLILESASTNQTSMYLCASTRTGKSSSPLHFGNGTRLTVT.

This clone was found many times. J is TRBJ1-5 and V is TRBV6-5; 8 nucleotides agree with TRBD1. The J segment lost 7 bases and the V segment lost 6 bases, leaving 8 bases of the junction unmatched. This CDR3 is built from 14 residues. Germline V gene lookup returns CDR1 MNHEY and CDR2 SVGAGI. CDR3 amino acids: CASSFDRGAQPQHF. The CDR3 region has the DNA TGTGCCAGCAGCTTTGACAGGGGTGCGCAGCCCCAGCATTTT.

The chain couples TRBV30 to TRBJ2-7, with TRBD1 matching over 7 bases. This CDR3 is built from 13 residues. Germline trimming cut 6 bases from V and 3 bases from J; bases unmatched to any gene: 8. Germline CDR1 reads GTSNPN; CDR2 reads SVGIG (reference sequence). The CDR3 loop is CACPDRDFYEQYF. The CDR3 region has the DNA TGTGCCTGCCCCGACAGGGATTTCTACGAGCAGTACTTC.

V and J are TRBV11-3 and TRBJ1-1; D is ambiguous. Trimming took off 5 bases at V and 4 bases at J, with 8 bases between the two ends. CDR1 is SGHNT, CDR2 YENEEA, per germline. The CDR3 has 12 residues. CDR3 in amino acids: CASSPPITEAFF. As DNA, the CDR3 is TGTGCCAGCAGCCCCCCTATCACTGAAGCTTTCTTT.

This clone came up once. The rearrangement joins TRBV18 to TRBJ1-6; the match to TRBD1 covers 11 bases. CDR3 length: 14 amino acids. V was pared by 4 bases and J by 12 bases, with 5 bases of the junction left unmatched. The germline CDR1 and CDR2 sequences are KGHSH and LQKENI. Here the CDR3 DNA reads TGTGCCAGCTCACGACAGGGGACAGGGGGACCCCTCCACTTT. Translating it yields CASSRQGTGGPLHF.